The 22 T cell receptor beta chains below were found in one sample sequenced in a study of control samples from healthy donors and cancer patients. Sequencing used immunoSEQ multiplex PCR; TCRdb keeps in-frame clones, though not all of them. The sample holds about 130,000 clones; around 92% are singletons and the top ten take 6% to 9.5%. What was sequenced was PBMCs. The receptors come from a man in his fifties or sixties with head and neck cancer.

The CDR3 reads CASSPDFNTEAFF. The CDR3 DNA sequence: TGTGCCAGCAGTCCCGATTTTAACACTGAAGCTTTCTTT. This chain uses TRBV27 with TRBJ1-1; the D is unclear. Trimming pared 5 bases from V and 2 bases from J, leaving 9 bases between. Germline values: CDR1 MNHEY, CDR2 SMNVEV (reference sequence). This CDR3 is 13 amino acids long.

This chain connects TRBV29-1 to TRBJ1-5, with 7 bases matching TRBD1. CDR1 and CDR2 (germline): SQVTM, ANQGSEA. The CDR3 runs to 12 residues. J lost 5 bases, V lost 4 bases, and 2 bases had no gene match. The CDR3 spells CSVAQGDQPQHF. The CDR3 DNA reads TGCAGCGTTGCGCAGGGGGATCAGCCCCAGCATTTT.

This chain joins TRBV29-1 and TRBJ1-2; 7 bases map to TRBD1. CDR3 length: 13 amino acids. V was pared by 0 bases and J by 8 bases, with 6 bases of the junction left unmatched. The germline V gene encodes CDR1 SQVTM and CDR2 ANQGSEA. CDR3 protein: CSVEETGRGGYTF. DNA for the CDR3: TGCAGCGTTGAAGAGACAGGGAGAGGGGGCTACACCTTC.

The chain carries TRBV18 and TRBJ2-2; possible D gene TRBD2, 6 bases. This CDR3 has 16 amino acids. Germline-derived CDR1 and CDR2 are KGHSH and LQKENI. Deletions cut 3 bases from V and 3 bases from J, with 14 bases between. The CDR3 protein is CASSPWEASHTGELFF. For the CDR3, the DNA is TGTGCCAGCTCACCTTGGGAGGCCAGTCACACCGGGGAGCTGTTTTTT.

The rearrangement uses TRBV6-1 and TRBJ1-2; the match to TRBD1 covers 8 bases. The CDR3 loop spans 16 amino acids. In germline, CDR1 is MNHNS, CDR2 SASEGT. V gave up 3 bases and J gave up 6 bases; unmatched junction bases: 12. Here the CDR3 reads CASSDNLVDRANGYTF. The CDR3 DNA follows: TGTGCCAGCAGTGATAACCTAGTGGACAGGGCAAATGGCTACACCTTC.

V and J are TRBV27 and TRBJ2-3, with 7 nucleotides matching TRBD1. Germline V gene data show CDR1 as MNHEY and CDR2 as SMNVEV (reference sequence). V was pared by 5 bases and J by 0 bases, with 14 bases of the junction left unmatched. The CDR3 extends over 18 amino acids. The CDR3 region is CASSRRQGPPSSTDTQYF. CDR3 bases: TGTGCCAGCAGTCGGCGACAGGGCCCCCCCTCTAGCACAGATACGCAGTATTTT.

The rearrangement links TRBV7-8 to TRBJ1-2; weak D call: TRBD1 (6 bases). Germline CDR1 reads SGHVS; CDR2 reads FQNEAQ. Trimming pared 3 bases from V and 2 bases from J, leaving 10 bases between. CDR3 length: 14 amino acids. The CDR3 is CASSLVGANYGYTF. CDR3 DNA sequence: TGTGCCAGCAGCTTGGTGGGGGCGAACTATGGCTACACCTTC. The complete variable domain, with remaining parts taken from reference TRBV7-8 and TRBJ1-2, reads GAGVSQSPRYKVAKRGQDVALRCDPISGHVSLFWYQQALGQGPEFLTYFQNEAQLDKSGLPSDRFFAERPEGSVSTLKIQRTQQEDSAVYLCASSLVGANYGYTFGSGTRLTVV.

This clone was observed a single time. The chain employs TRBV5-4 and TRBJ1-2; TRBD1 matches at 9 bases. V gave up 3 bases and J gave up 6 bases; unmatched junction bases: 6. The CDR3 contains 14 residues. Germline loops: CDR1 SGHNT, CDR2 YYREEE (reference sequence). The CDR3 spells CASSSGTGINGYTF. CDR3 nucleotide sequence: TGTGCCAGCAGCTCCGGGACAGGGATAAATGGCTACACCTTC.

J is TRBJ2-2 and V is TRBV6-5; maybe TRBD2 (5 bases). The CDR3 extends over 14 amino acids. The V gene lost 6 bases and the J gene lost 10 bases, with 18 bases spanning the gap. Germline V gene sequence: CDR1 MNHEY, CDR2 SVGAGI. The CDR3, as DNA: TGTGCCAGCAGCGCAATAAGCTCCGGGGAGGAGCTGTTTTTT. It yields the protein CASSAISSGEELFF.

The gene calls are TRBV2 and TRBJ1-4; maybe TRBD1 (6 bases). The CDR3 is 14 residues long. V gave up 6 bases and J gave up 0 bases, with 8 bases separating them. CDR1 and CDR2 (germline): SNHLY, FYNNEI. CDR3 sequence (DNA): TGTGCCAGCAGGGACAGCTCAACTAATGAAAAACTGTTTTTT. It specifies CASRDSSTNEKLFF.

The chain employs TRBV7-6 and TRBJ1-3; D is ambiguous. CDR3 size: 15 residues. Trimming took 1 base from V and 4 from J, leaving 11 bases between them. Germline lookup yields CDR1 SGHVS and CDR2 FNYEAQ. CDR3 loop: CASSLDPGPGNTIYF. In DNA, the CDR3 is TGTGCCAGCAGCTTAGATCCTGGTCCGGGAAACACCATATATTTT. Together with reference TRBV7-6 and TRBJ1-3, the CDR3 gives the full variable domain: GAGVSQSPRYKVTKRGQDVALRCDPISGHVSLYWYRQALGQGPEFLTYFNYEAQQDKSGLPNDRFSAERPEGSISTLTIQRTEQRDSAMYRCASSLDPGPGNTIYFGEGSWLTVV.

This rearrangement joins TRBV15 to TRBJ2-1, with TRBD1 identical over 8 bases. J lost 6 bases, V lost 3 bases, and 10 bases had no gene match. CDR1 is LNHNV and CDR2 is YYDKDF in the germline V gene (reference sequence). The CDR3 has 16 residues. The chain's CDR3 is CATSRGRTGLGNEQFF. In DNA form, the CDR3 reads TGTGCCACCAGCAGGGGGCGGACAGGGCTCGGCAATGAGCAGTTCTTC. The full variable domain, in which reference TRBV15 and TRBJ2-1 provide the parts outside the CDR3, is DAMVIQNPRYQVTQFGKPVTLSCSQTLNHNVMYWYQQKSSQAPKLLFHYYDKDFNNEADTPDNFQSRRPNTSFCFLDIRSPGLGDTAMYLCATSRGRTGLGNEQFFGPGTRLTVL.

The genes are TRBV18 and TRBJ2-2; D remains unclear. Germline V gives CDR1 KGHSH, CDR2 LQKENI. Deletions cut 5 bases from V and 6 bases from J, with 13 bases between. The length of the CDR3 is 14 residues. In DNA form, the CDR3 reads TGTGCCAGCTCAAGGACGGAAGAGGCCGGGGAGCTGTTTTTT. It encodes CASSRTEEAGELFF.

The chain combines TRBV21-1 with TRBJ2-5; the table calls TRBD2, which could not be checked here. TRBV21-1 is assigned pseudogene status. CDR3 length: 12 amino acids. This chain's CDR3 is CASSDSFGAQYF. CDR3 DNA: TGTGCCAGCAGCGACTCTTTCGGTGCCCAGTACTTC.

V and J are TRBV5-6 and TRBJ2-5, with 9 positions matching TRBD1. V lost 4 bases to trimming and J lost 5 bases; unmatched junction nucleotides: 6. CDR3 length: 14 amino acids. Germline CDR1 and CDR2: SGHDT and YYEEEE. The CDR3 DNA follows: TGTGCCAGCAGCCCCACAGGGGGCCAGGAGACCCAGTACTTC. Protein: CASSPTGGQETQYF. The complete variable domain, with remaining parts taken from reference TRBV5-6 and TRBJ2-5, reads DAGVTQSPTHLIKTRGQQVTLRCSPKSGHDTVSWYQQALGQGPQFIFQYYEEEERQRGNFPDRFSGHQFPNYSSELNVNALLLGDSALYLCASSPTGGQETQYFGPGTRLLVL.

This clone appeared once. The chain joins TRBV6-5 to TRBJ2-7; 7 nucleotides match TRBD1. The junction had 8 bases not matched to a gene; V was cut back by 6 bases and J by 6 bases. Germline CDR1 and CDR2: MNHEY and SVGAGI. CDR3 length: 13 amino acids. In DNA form, the CDR3 reads TGTGCCAGCAGGCCTATGACAGGGCGCGAGCAGTACTTC. It codes for CASRPMTGREQYF.

V gene TRBV6-1 combines with J gene TRBJ1-2; tentatively, D is TRBD1 (6 bases). V gave up 2 bases and J gave up 5 bases, with 30 bases separating them. The CDR3 loop spans 20 amino acids. Germline loops: CDR1 MNHNS, CDR2 SASEGT. The CDR3 here is CASSEWGGPDGTNRIYGYTF. The CDR3 nucleotides are TGTGCCAGCAGTGAATGGGGGGGCCCCGACGGGACCAACAGGATTTATGGCTACACCTTC.

This clone appeared a single time. The J gene is TRBJ1-1, the V gene TRBV7-3, with a tentative D call TRBD1 (5 bases). CDR1 is SGHTA and CDR2 is FQGTGA in the germline V gene. V was trimmed by 5 bases and J by 1 base, leaving 11 bases between them. The length of the CDR3 is 14 residues. In DNA form, the CDR3 reads TGTGCCAGCAGCCGAGGCGGGGCGAACACTGAAGCTTTCTTT. Its protein product is CASSRGGANTEAFF.

The chain couples TRBV25-1 to TRBJ2-7; 7 bases fit TRBD2. Germline V gene lookup returns CDR1 MGHDK and CDR2 SYGVNS. This CDR3 spans 16 amino acids. V lost 1 base and J lost 2; bases outside the gene matches: 8. The CDR3 loop is CASSEWAGEFPYEQYF. CDR3 DNA: TGTGCCAGCAGTGAATGGGCGGGAGAGTTTCCCTACGAGCAGTACTTC.

This clone showed up just once. This chain uses TRBV24-1 with TRBJ2-5; 9 nucleotides agree with TRBD1. V lost 4 bases and J lost 4; bases outside the gene matches: 6. The V gene's germline CDR1 is KGHDR and CDR2 SFDVKD. The CDR3 consists of 15 residues. CDR3 amino acids: CATSEMDRGGETQYF. Written as DNA, the CDR3 is TGTGCCACCAGTGAGATGGACAGGGGAGGAGAGACCCAGTACTTC.

The V and J genes are TRBV18 and TRBJ1-5; D is possibly TRBD1 (5 bases). This CDR3 has 14 residues. V lost 6 bases to trimming and J lost 7 bases, with 16 bases between them. Germline V lookup: CDR1 KGHSH, CDR2 LQKENI. Here the CDR3 reads CASSSGGGSQPQHF. CDR3 nucleotides: TGTGCCAGCTCCTCCGGGGGAGGGAGCCAGCCCCAGCATTTT.

On this clone itself: This sample also contains other DNA sequences that code for the same CDR3. Here the CDR3 DNA reads TGTGCCAGCACGGCAGGGGGTAGCAATCAGCCCCAGCATTTT. Its translation is CASTAGGSNQPQHF. The chain is built from TRBV28 and TRBJ1-5, with 7 bases that match TRBD1. This CDR3 is built from 14 residues. The V gene end was trimmed by 7 bases and the J gene end by 0 bases; junction bases not matched to a gene: 3. CDR1 is MDHEN, CDR2 SYDVKM, per germline.